The 17 T cell receptor beta chains listed next were all sequenced from one sample in a study of control samples from healthy donors and cancer patients. The table came from immunoSEQ multiplex PCR; TCRdb's copy has only in-frame clones and leaves some out. The data show some 130,000 clones, around 93% seen once. The material sequenced was blood. The receptors come from a woman between 50 and 59 years old in good health.

The rearrangement uses TRBV5-1 and TRBJ2-7, with 9 bases aligning to TRBD1. The CDR3 is 16 amino acids. V lost 0 bases, J lost 0 bases, and 4 bases stayed unmatched. Germline lookup yields CDR1 SGHRS and CDR2 YFSETQ. CDR3: CASSLGQGGSSYEQYF. DNA of the CDR3: TGCGCCAGCAGCTTGGGACAGGGGGGAAGCTCCTACGAGCAGTACTTC. Looking up the rest from reference TRBV5-1 and TRBJ2-7 gives the full variable domain: KAGVTQTPRYLIKTRGQQVTLSCSPISGHRSVSWYQQTPGQGLQFLFEYFSETQRNKGNFPGRFSGRQFSNSRSEMNVSTLELGDSALYLCASSLGQGGSSYEQYFGPGTRLTVT.

The V call is TRBV6-5, the J call TRBJ2-5, with D tentatively TRBD1 (5 bases). V lost 2 bases and J 5 bases, leaving 12 bases between the germline ends. This CDR3 comprises 14 residues. The germline V gene encodes CDR1 MNHEY and CDR2 SVGAGI. The CDR3 nucleotides read TGTGCCAGCAGTTACACAGGCCTGTCTGAGACCCAGTACTTC. It encodes CASSYTGLSETQYF.

The rearrangement links TRBV11-2 to TRBJ1-4; TRBD1 might be the D (5 bases). The germline V gene encodes CDR1 SGHAT and CDR2 FQNNGV. The V end lost 0 bases, the J end lost 0 bases, and 11 bases lay between the germline ends. This CDR3 spans 17 amino acids. CDR3 sequence reads: CASSLDLGVATNEKLFF. The CDR3 nucleotides are TGTGCCAGCAGCTTAGATCTGGGGGTCGCAACTAATGAAAAACTGTTTTTT.

The chain couples TRBV28 to TRBJ1-5; D perhaps matches TRBD1 (6 bases). The CDR3 runs to 16 residues. With 4 bases removed from V and 3 bases from J, the gap between germline ends came to 16 bases. Germline assignment: CDR1 MDHEN and CDR2 SYDVKM. CDR3 DNA sequence: TGTGCCAGCAGTTCACCCGGGACACCTCTCAATCAGCCCCAGCATTTT. It translates to CASSSPGTPLNQPQHF. Full variable domain (missing parts from reference TRBV28 and TRBJ1-5): DVKVTQSSRYLVKRTGEKVFLECVQDMDHENMFWYRQDPGLGLRLIYFSYDVKMKEKGDIPEGYSVSREKKERFSLILESASTNQTSMYLCASSSPGTPLNQPQHFGDGTRLSIL.

The chain links TRBV19 to TRBJ1-6; no clear D gene. This CDR3 contains 13 residues. Per the germline V gene, CDR1 is LNHDA and CDR2 is SQIVND (reference sequence). With 10 bases removed from V and 1 base from J, the gap between germline ends came to 8 bases. CDR3 nucleotides: TGTGCCACCGGGAAATCCTATAATTCACCCCTCCACTTT. It encodes CATGKSYNSPLHF. Filled out from reference TRBV19 and TRBJ1-6, the complete variable domain reads DGGITQSPKYLFRKEGQNVTLSCEQNLNHDAMYWYRQDPGQGLRLIYYSQIVNDFQKGDIAEGYSVSREKKESFPLTVTSAQKNPTAFYLCATGKSYNSPLHFGNGTRLTVT.

This rearrangement joins TRBV3-1 (or the pseudogene TRBV3-2) to TRBJ1-2; D gene uncertain. V was shortened by 3 bases and J by 4 bases, with 15 bases between the two germline ends. The CDR3 is 15 residues long. Germline V CDR1 and CDR2: LGHDT, YNNKEL (reference sequence). The CDR3 sequence: CASSHSAPAGYGYTF. CDR3 in DNA: TGTGCCAGCAGCCATTCAGCGCCGGCCGGCTATGGCTACACCTTC.

This clone came up a few times. The gene calls are TRBV20-1 and TRBJ2-7; no firm D call. V lost 0 bases, J lost 9 bases, and 9 bases lay in between. Germline V lookup: CDR1 DFQATT, CDR2 SNEGSKA (reference sequence). The CDR3 loop spans 11 amino acids. CDR3 region: CSARDLGVQYF. CDR3 nucleotide sequence: TGCAGTGCTAGAGATCTTGGGGTGCAGTACTTC.

V gene TRBV2 combines with J gene TRBJ1-2; 8 nucleotides line up with TRBD1. The CDR3 consists of 13 residues. J gave up 4 bases and V 6 bases, and 4 bases lay outside the gene matches. Looked up from germline, CDR1 is SNHLY and CDR2 is FYNNEI. In DNA, the CDR3 is TGTGCCAGCAGACAGGGGGGAAGCTATGGCTACACCTTC. Its translation: CASRQGGSYGYTF.

The chain employs TRBV28 and TRBJ1-1, with D hard to call. Trimming took 6 bases from V and 4 from J, leaving 9 bases between them. Germline CDR1 and CDR2: MDHEN and SYDVKM. The CDR3 is 12 amino acids. CDR3 region: CASRPRGTEAFF. The DNA of the CDR3 is TGTGCCAGCAGGCCAAGAGGCACTGAAGCTTTCTTT.

The V and J genes are TRBV5-6 and TRBJ2-1, with TRBD2 matching over 7 bases. The CDR3 loop spans 18 amino acids. The V gene end was trimmed by 4 bases and the J gene end by 0 bases; junction bases not matched to a gene: 13. Per the germline V gene, CDR1 is SGHDT and CDR2 is YYEEEE. CDR3: CASSPPLSRGSSYNEQFF. CDR3 coding DNA: TGTGCCAGCAGCCCACCCCTTTCGCGGGGGAGCTCCTACAATGAGCAGTTCTTC.

The rearrangement uses TRBV5-6 and TRBJ1-1; weak D call: TRBD1 (5 bases). V lost 4 bases and J 1 base, leaving 11 bases between the germline ends. The germline V gene encodes CDR1 SGHDT and CDR2 YYEEEE. There are 14 residues in the CDR3. CDR3 in DNA: TGTGCCAGCAGCAAGGGACGAACGAACACTGAAGCTTTCTTT. This sequence encodes CASSKGRTNTEAFF.

The rearrangement uses TRBV27 and TRBJ1-1; a possible D gene is TRBD1 (5 bases). Germline CDR1 and CDR2: MNHEY and SMNVEV (reference sequence). This CDR3 has 13 residues. Deletions cut 4 bases from V and 4 bases from J, with 10 bases between. The CDR3 protein is CASSYGGATEAFF. The CDR3 DNA reads as TGTGCCAGCAGTTACGGCGGGGCCACTGAAGCTTTCTTT.

This rearrangement joins TRBV4-2 to TRBJ1-1; possibly TRBD1 for D (5 bases). V was clipped by 1 base and J by 1 base, with 13 bases between them. The germline CDR1 and CDR2 sequences are LGHNA and YNFKEQ. The CDR3 extends over 16 amino acids. CDR3 residues: CASSQVQGSSNTEAFF. CDR3 in DNA: TGTGCCAGCAGCCAAGTGCAGGGTTCCTCGAACACTGAAGCTTTCTTT.

The chain is built from TRBV19 and TRBJ1-1, with D possibly being TRBD1 (6 bases). V gave up 3 bases and J gave up 13 bases, with 12 bases separating them. Per the germline V gene, CDR1 is LNHDA and CDR2 is SQIVND (reference sequence). The CDR3 totals 11 residues. CDR3 region: CASSMDRGVFF. Written as DNA, the CDR3 is TGTGCCAGTAGTATGGATAGGGGGGTTTTCTTT.

The J gene is TRBJ1-2, the V gene TRBV29-1, with TRBD1 matching 9 bases. Looked up from germline, CDR1 is SQVTM and CDR2 is ANQGSEA. The V gene end was trimmed by 5 bases and the J gene end by 5 bases; junction bases not matched to a gene: 12. CDR3 length: 15 amino acids. CDR3 nucleotides: TGCAGCGTTTTGCCGGGACAGGGACGACAATATGGCTACACCTTC. Protein sequence: CSVLPGQGRQYGYTF.

This chain connects TRBV4-1 to TRBJ1-2, with D unclear. The V gene lost 4 bases and the J gene lost 11 bases, with 17 bases spanning the gap. Per the germline V gene, CDR1 is MGHRA and CDR2 is YSYEKL. This CDR3 is built from 13 residues. CDR3 sequence reads: CASSPDAVNLYTF. CDR3 DNA sequence: TGCGCCAGCAGCCCGGACGCGGTAAATCTTTACACCTTC.

This clone was observed a single time. This chain's CDR3 is CASSLAGGWQETQYF. CDR3 bases: TGCGCCAGCAGCTTGGCGGGGGGCTGGCAAGAGACCCAGTACTTC. The rearrangement joins TRBV5-1 to TRBJ2-5, with D possibly being TRBD2 (7 bases). The CDR3 contains 15 residues. Germline-derived CDR1 and CDR2 are SGHRS and YFSETQ. With 0 bases removed from V and 2 bases from J, the gap between germline ends came to 11 bases.